The entry below gives a single TCR beta chain sequence along with its context. These data belong to a study of CD8 T cells in Susac syndrome. Random hexamers were used to reverse transcribe an amount of 0.5 to 1 ug RNA. TCRdb passed the immunoSEQ multiplex PCR reads through MiXCR, listing each CDR3 protein once. The data show 100,000 to 150,000 distinct CDR3 sequences, with around 94% seen just once and less than 0.25% held by the top ten. The length of the CDR3 is 15 residues. The V end was cut by 0 bases, the J end by 8 bases, with 14 bases between. The germline V gene encodes CDR1 SGDLS and CDR2 YYNGEE. High-throughput TCR beta sequencing covered peripheral CD8+ and CD4+ T cells.

The TCR comes from a human donor with Susac syndrome. What was sequenced was CD8+ T cells from PBMCs. This rearrangement joins TRBV9 to TRBJ1-4; D may be TRBD1 (6 bases). CDR3 residues: CASSVDQGLEEKLFF. The DNA for the CDR3 is TGTGCCAGCAGCGTAGATCAGGGGCTGGAGGAAAAACTGTTTTTT.